What follows describes a single T cell receptor (beta chain). The sample is drawn from a study of T-cell reconstitution after alpha-beta-depleted transplantation in children. The library targeted TCRbeta and was prepared with unique molecular identifiers. Via MiXCR, TCRdb re-called the PCR reads, giving one row per CDR3 protein. The data show about 640,000 distinct CDR3 sequences, approximately 16% seen once. Per the germline V gene, CDR1 is MNHNS and CDR2 is SASEGT. The CDR3 is made up of 15 amino acids. V lost 10 bases to trimming and J lost 7 bases; unmatched junction nucleotides: 14. The rearrangement joins TRBV6-1 to TRBJ2-2; 8 bases are a match to TRBD2. Sequenced here: PBMCs from the stem cell graft donor, sampled from the stem cell graft. The receptor's source is a human donor who donated a stem cell graft to a child with acute myeloid leukemia. The CDR3 here is CATSLGTRTGGELFF. The CDR3 DNA is TGTGCCACCTCTCTCGGGACTAGGACCGGCGGGGAGCTGTTTTTT.